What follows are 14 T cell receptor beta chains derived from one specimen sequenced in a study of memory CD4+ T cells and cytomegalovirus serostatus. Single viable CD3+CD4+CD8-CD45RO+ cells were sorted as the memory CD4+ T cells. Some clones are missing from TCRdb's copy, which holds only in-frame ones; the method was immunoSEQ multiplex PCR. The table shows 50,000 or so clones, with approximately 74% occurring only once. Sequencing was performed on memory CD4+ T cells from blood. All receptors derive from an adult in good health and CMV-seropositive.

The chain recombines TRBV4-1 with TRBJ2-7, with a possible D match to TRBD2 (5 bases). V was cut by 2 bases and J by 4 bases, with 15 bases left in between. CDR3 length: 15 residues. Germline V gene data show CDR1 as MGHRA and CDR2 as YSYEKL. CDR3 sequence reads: CASSQPSRGWYEQYF. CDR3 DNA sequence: TGCGCCAGCAGCCAACCCAGCCGGGGATGGTACGAGCAGTACTTC.

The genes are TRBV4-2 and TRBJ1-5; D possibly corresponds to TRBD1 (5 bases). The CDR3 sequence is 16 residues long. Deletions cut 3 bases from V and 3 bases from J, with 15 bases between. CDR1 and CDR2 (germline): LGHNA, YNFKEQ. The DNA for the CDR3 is TGTGCCAGCAGCCATCACGACAGACAAGACAATCAGCCCCAGCATTTT. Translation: CASSHHDRQDNQPQHF.

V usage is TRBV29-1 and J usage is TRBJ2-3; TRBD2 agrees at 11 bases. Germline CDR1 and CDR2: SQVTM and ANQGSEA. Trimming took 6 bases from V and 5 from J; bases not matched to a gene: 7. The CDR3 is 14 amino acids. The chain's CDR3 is CSVGTSGARDTQYF. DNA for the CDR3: TGCAGCGTCGGGACTAGCGGCGCTCGAGATACGCAGTATTTT.

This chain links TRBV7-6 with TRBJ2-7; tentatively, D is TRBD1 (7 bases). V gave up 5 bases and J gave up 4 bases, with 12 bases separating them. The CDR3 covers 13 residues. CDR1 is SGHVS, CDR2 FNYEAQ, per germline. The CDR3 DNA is TGTGCCAGCAGCCGTTCAGGGGGGTACGAGCAGTACTTC. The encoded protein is CASSRSGGYEQYF.

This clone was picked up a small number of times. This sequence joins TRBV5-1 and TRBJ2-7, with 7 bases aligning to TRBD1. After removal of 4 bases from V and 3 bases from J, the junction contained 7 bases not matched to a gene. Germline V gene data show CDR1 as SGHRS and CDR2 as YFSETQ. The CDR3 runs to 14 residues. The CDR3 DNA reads TGCGCCAGCAGCGACGGGACAGCAATCTACGAGCAGTACTTC. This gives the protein CASSDGTAIYEQYF.

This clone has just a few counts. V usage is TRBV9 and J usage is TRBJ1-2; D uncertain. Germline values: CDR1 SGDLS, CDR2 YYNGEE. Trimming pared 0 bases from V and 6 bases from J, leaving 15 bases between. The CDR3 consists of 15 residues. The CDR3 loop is CASSVDGLPGNGYTF. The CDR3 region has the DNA TGTGCCAGCAGCGTAGACGGCCTCCCCGGGAATGGCTACACCTTC.

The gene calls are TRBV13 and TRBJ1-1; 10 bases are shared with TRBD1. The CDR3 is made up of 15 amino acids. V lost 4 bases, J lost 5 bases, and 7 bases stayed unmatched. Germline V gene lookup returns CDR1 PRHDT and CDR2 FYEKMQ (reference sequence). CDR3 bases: TGTGCCAGCAGCTCTTGGACAGGGGGAAAAACTGAAGCTTTCTTT. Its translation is CASSSWTGGKTEAFF.

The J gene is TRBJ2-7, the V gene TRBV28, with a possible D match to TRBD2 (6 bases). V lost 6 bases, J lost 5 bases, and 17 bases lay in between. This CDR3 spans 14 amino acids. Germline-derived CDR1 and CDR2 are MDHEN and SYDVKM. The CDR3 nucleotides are TGTGCCAGCAGCCTCCGAGTCGGGGGAGACGAGCAGTACTTC. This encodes CASSLRVGGDEQYF.

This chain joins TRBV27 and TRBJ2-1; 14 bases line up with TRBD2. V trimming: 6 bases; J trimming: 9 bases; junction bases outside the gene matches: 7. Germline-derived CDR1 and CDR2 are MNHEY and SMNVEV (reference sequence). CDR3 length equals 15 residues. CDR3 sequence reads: CASSRLAGGPGEQFF. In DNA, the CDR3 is TGTGCCAGCAGCCGACTAGCGGGGGGGCCAGGTGAGCAGTTCTTC.

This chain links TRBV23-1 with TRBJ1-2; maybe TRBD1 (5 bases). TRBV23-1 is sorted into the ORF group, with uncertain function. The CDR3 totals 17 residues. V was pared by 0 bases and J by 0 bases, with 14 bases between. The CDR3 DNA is TGCGCCAGCAGTCAATCACCACCCAGGGATACTAACTATGGCTACACCTTC. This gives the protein CASSQSPPRDTNYGYTF.

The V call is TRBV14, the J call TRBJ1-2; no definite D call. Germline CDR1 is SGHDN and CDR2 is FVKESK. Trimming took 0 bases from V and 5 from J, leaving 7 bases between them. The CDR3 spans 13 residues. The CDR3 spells CASSQDFGYGYTF. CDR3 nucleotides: TGTGCCAGCAGCCAAGATTTCGGTTATGGCTACACCTTC.

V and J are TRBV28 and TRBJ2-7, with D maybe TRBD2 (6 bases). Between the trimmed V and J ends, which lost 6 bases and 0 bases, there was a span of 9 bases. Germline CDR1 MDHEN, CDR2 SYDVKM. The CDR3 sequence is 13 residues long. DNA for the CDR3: TGTGCCAGCAGGAGGGGAGGCTCCTACGAGCAGTACTTC. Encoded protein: CASRRGGSYEQYF.

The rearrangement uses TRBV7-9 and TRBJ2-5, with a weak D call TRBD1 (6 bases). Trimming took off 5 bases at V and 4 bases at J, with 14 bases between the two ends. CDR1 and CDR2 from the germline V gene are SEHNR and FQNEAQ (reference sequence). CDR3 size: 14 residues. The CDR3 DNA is TGTGCCAGCAGCACCTACAGGGTTGCAGAGACCCAGTACTTC. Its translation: CASSTYRVAETQYF.

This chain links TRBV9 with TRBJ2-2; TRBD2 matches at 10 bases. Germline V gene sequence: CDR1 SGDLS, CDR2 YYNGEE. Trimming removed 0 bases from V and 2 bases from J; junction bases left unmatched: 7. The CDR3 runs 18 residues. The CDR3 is CASSVVLAGAANTGELFF. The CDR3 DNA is TGTGCCAGCAGCGTAGTTCTAGCGGGGGCCGCAAACACCGGGGAGCTGTTTTTT.